The present entry profiles one T cell receptor (beta chain) with its context. Patients at the Seattle site were enrolled during active infection and followed longitudinally. CDR3 size: 13 residues. Trimming shortened V by 6 bases and J by 3 bases, and 11 bases separated the two germline ends. In the authors' workflow: Cell counts per sample came from amplifying reference gene primers. Clones were read by immunoSEQ multiplex PCR, and TCRdb kept only the in-frame ones, dropping some. Clone size and V and J calls were adopted from that table, with D and trimming inferred from the DNA. This sample has 150,000 or so clones, with 85% to 95% found just once. The sample comes from a study of blood T cell repertoires in COVID-19. For the study at large: Acute-phase and convalescent COVID-19 samples originated in the United States, Italy and Spain. The analysed material was cDNA or gDNA that came from T cells, B-cell-depleted T cells, or PBMCs.

The sequencing input was peripheral blood. The receptor was isolated from a woman aged 55 to 70 with COVID-19, enrolled during active disease. The genes are TRBV12-3 or TRBV12-4 and TRBJ1-2; possible D gene TRBD1, 6 bases. CDR3 in DNA: TGTGCCAGCAGGACCGGACAGTACTATGGCTACACCTTC. Translation: CASRTGQYYGYTF.